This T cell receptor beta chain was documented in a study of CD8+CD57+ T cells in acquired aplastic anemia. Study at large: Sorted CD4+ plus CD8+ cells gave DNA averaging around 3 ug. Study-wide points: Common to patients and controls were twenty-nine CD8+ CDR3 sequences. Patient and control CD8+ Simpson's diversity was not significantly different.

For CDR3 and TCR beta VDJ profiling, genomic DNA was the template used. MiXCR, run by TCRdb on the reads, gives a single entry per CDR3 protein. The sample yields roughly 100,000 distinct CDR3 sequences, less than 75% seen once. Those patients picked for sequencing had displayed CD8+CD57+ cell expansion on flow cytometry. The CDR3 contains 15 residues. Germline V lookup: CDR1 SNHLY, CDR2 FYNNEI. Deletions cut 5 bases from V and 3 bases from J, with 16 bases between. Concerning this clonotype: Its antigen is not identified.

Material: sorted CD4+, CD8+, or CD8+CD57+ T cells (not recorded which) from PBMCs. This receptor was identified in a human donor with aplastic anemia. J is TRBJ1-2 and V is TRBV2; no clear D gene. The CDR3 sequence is CASSINGSEHYGYTF. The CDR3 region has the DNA TGTGCCAGCAGTATTAATGGTTCCGAGCACTATGGCTACACCTTC.